What follows are 9 T cell receptor beta chains derived from one specimen sequenced in a study of regulatory T cells in long-lasting Graves disease. Time point here: persistent/refractory GD, antithyroid drugs over 5 years with positive TRAb. From PBMCs, RNA was extracted and then used to make the TCR library. Combining iRepertoire HTBI primers with Arm-PCR of CDR3 regions, the authors built TCR beta libraries. TCRdb recomputed calls from the multiplex PCR reads with MiXCR, one row per CDR3 protein. The sample contains some 300,000 distinct CDR3 sequences, approximately 20% of which appear only once. Sequenced here: peripheral blood mononuclear cells (PBMCs), sampled when the disease was refractory, from a patient treated with antithyroid drugs. The source of these receptors is a female donor with Graves disease.

The rearrangement joins TRBV11-2 to TRBJ2-1; D is unclear. The CDR3 covers 14 residues. In germline, CDR1 is SGHAT, CDR2 FQNNGV. Deletions cut 8 bases from V and 0 bases from J, with 11 bases between. CDR3 region: CASSRSSSYNEQFF. Here the CDR3 DNA reads TGTGCCAGCTCACGAAGTAGCTCCTACAATGAGCAGTTCTTC.

The gene calls are TRBV29-1 and TRBJ2-5, with 7 bases identical to TRBD1. V shed 7 bases and J 7 bases; nucleotides not matched to a gene: 9. Germline V gene sequence: CDR1 SQVTM, CDR2 ANQGSEA. CDR3 length: 12 amino acids. CDR3 protein: CSAGQERRTQYF. The CDR3 DNA reads as TGCAGCGCCGGACAGGAAAGACGGACCCAGTACTTC.

Many counts were recorded for this clonotype. The V gene is TRBV20-1, the J gene TRBJ2-5, with 8 bases matching TRBD2. This CDR3 region has 14 residues. Unmatched junction bases numbered 8, after V lost 4 bases and J lost 4 bases. Germline V gives CDR1 DFQATT, CDR2 SNEGSKA (reference sequence). CDR3 coding DNA: TGCAGTGCTAACCAAGCGGGAGCTGGAGAGACCCAGTACTTC. This encodes CSANQAGAGETQYF.

This clonotype has more than one count but fewer than ten. A much larger clone differs by one base, so this may be a read error. The chain couples TRBV28 to TRBJ2-7; 9 nucleotides agree with TRBD1. V gave up 5 bases and J gave up 6 bases; unmatched junction bases: 8. The CDR3 loop spans 14 amino acids. The germline V gene has CDR1 MDHEN and CDR2 SYDVKM. The CDR3: CASSVDRGAGEQYF. The CDR3 nucleotides are TGTGCCAGCAGTGTCGACAGGGGGGCCGGCGAGCAGTACTTC.

The DNA of the CDR3 is TGCGCCAGCAGCTCGCCTTCCGGGACAGGGGTCTTCTCTGGAAACACCATATATTTT. The encoded protein is CASSSPSGTGVFSGNTIYF. The rearrangement links TRBV5-1 to TRBJ1-3, with TRBD1 matching over 10 bases. The germline gives CDR1 SGHRS, CDR2 YFSETQ. The CDR3 loop spans 19 amino acids. With 3 bases clipped from V and 0 bases from J, the junction kept 12 bases outside the gene matches.

This clonotype has more than one count but fewer than ten. The chain couples TRBV12-3 or TRBV12-4 to TRBJ1-4; 7 positions agree with TRBD1. With V trimmed by 3 bases and J by 8 bases, 6 bases remained unmatched. This CDR3 comprises 14 residues. The CDR3 loop reads CASSFRQGYEKLFF. CDR3 in DNA: TGTGCCAGCAGTTTCCGACAGGGTTACGAAAAACTGTTTTTT.

This clonotype was found a few times. The genes are TRBV19 and TRBJ1-2, with D perhaps matching TRBD1 (6 bases). This CDR3 region has 15 residues. V gave up 3 bases and J gave up 4 bases, with 15 bases separating them. Germline V gene sequence: CDR1 LNHDA, CDR2 SQIVND (reference sequence). The CDR3: CASSIGGPDSYGYTF. CDR3 nucleotide sequence: TGTGCCAGTAGTATCGGGGGCCCTGACTCCTATGGCTACACCTTC.

This clonotype was seen a few times. V and J are TRBV11-2 and TRBJ2-5; TRBD2 matches 8 bases. The CDR3 runs 16 residues. The germline V gene has CDR1 SGHAT and CDR2 FQNNGV. V gave up 5 bases and J gave up 3 bases; unmatched junction bases: 11. This CDR3 is CASSDLAGGGEETQYF. In DNA, the CDR3 is TGTGCCAGCAGCGACTTAGCCGGGGGGGGGGAAGAGACCCAGTACTTC. Full variable domain (rest looked up from reference TRBV11-2 and TRBJ2-5): EAGVAQSPRYKIIEKRQSVAFWCNPISGHATLYWYQQILGQGPKLLIQFQNNGVVDDSQLPKDRFSAERLKGVDSTLKIQPAKLEDSAVYLCASSDLAGGGEETQYFGPGTRLLVL.

The rearrangement links TRBV7-8 to TRBJ2-1; TRBD2 agrees at 7 bases. This CDR3 contains 16 residues. CDR1 is SGHVS, CDR2 FQNEAQ, per germline. V dropped 5 bases and J dropped 3; count of bases not matched to a gene: 10. The CDR3, as DNA: TGTGCCAGCAGCCCCCGACCGGGACTATTCTACAATGAGCAGTTCTTC. Protein sequence: CASSPRPGLFYNEQFF.